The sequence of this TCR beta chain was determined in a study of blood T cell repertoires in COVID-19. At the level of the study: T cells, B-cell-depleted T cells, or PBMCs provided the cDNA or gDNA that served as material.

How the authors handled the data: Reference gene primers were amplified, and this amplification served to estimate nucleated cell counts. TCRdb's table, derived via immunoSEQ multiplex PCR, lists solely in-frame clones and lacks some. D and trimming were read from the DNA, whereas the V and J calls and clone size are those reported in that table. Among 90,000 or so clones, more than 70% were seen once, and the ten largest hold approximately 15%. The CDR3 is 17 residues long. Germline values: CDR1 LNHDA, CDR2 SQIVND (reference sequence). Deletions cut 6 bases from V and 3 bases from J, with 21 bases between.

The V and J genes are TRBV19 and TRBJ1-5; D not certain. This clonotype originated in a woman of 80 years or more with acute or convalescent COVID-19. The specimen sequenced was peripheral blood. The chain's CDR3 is CASSTYGGIQVNQPQHF. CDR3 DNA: TGTGCCAGTAGCACCTATGGAGGGATACAAGTCAATCAGCCCCAGCATTTT.